A selection of T cell receptor beta chains follows, all from one sample in a study of regulatory T cells in long-lasting Graves disease. TCRdb ran MiXCR on the multiplex PCR reads and lists one entry per CDR3 protein. Here the sample spans some 410,000 distinct CDR3 sequences, less than 20% being singletons. These data also formed part of another study, on T cells in Graves' hyperthyroidism and ophthalmopathy.

Sequencing was performed on peripheral blood mononuclear cells (PBMCs), taken at new diagnosis, from a patient treated with antithyroid drugs. These receptor sequences come from a woman in her twenties or thirties with Graves disease. The CDR3 runs from the conserved cysteine through the conserved F or W. The D gene is left open where the match is weak. Clone size is not always given. Where it is, it says once, few, many or a class for expanded clones.

13,TRBV6-1,TRBJ2-1,-,-,CASSEDIGGEQFF,TGTGCCAGCAGTGAAGATATAGGCGGTGAGCAGTTCTTC
17,TRBV5-1,TRBJ2-1,TRBD1,many,CASSLFGTDGSYNEQFF,TGCGCCAGCAGCTTGTTCGGGACAGATGGCTCCTACAATGAGCAGTTCTTC
14,TRBV6-1,TRBJ2-3,-,-,CASTQGLGTDTQYF,TGTGCCAGCACCCAGGGTCTCGGCACAGATACGCAGTATTTT
13,TRBV27,TRBJ2-1,-,many,CASSPPYGTEQFF,TGTGCCAGCAGTCCCCCGTATGGGACTGAGCAGTTCTTC
17,TRBV4-1,TRBJ2-7,-,-,CASSQVIGTRTSYEQYF,TGCGCCAGCAGCCAAGTGATCGGGACACGGACCTCCTACGAGCAGTACTTC
15,TRBV9,TRBJ2-1,-,few,CASSEGGRGGSEQFF,TGTGCCAGCAGCGAGGGCGGGAGAGGGGGCTCAGAGCAGTTCTTC
14,TRBV28,TRBJ1-2,TRBD1,many,CASRRDRSNYGYTF,TGTGCCAGCAGACGGGACAGATCTAACTATGGCTACACCTTC
15,TRBV11-2,TRBJ1-4,-,-,CASSPGPAIHEKLFF,TGTGCCAGCAGCCCCGGGCCGGCGATACATGAAAAACTGTTTTTT
15,TRBV9,TRBJ2-1,TRBD2,-,CASSPSGRRLNEQFF,TGTGCCAGCAGCCCTAGCGGGAGGAGGTTGAATGAGCAGTTCTTC
14,TRBV11-3,TRBJ2-1,TRBD2,many,CASSFRAGNNEQFF,TGTGCCAGCAGCTTCCGAGCGGGAAATAATGAGCAGTTCTTC
15,TRBV11-2,TRBJ2-7,TRBD1,many,CASSPGQGASNEQYF,TGTGCCAGCAGCCCCGGACAGGGGGCGTCTAACGAGCAGTACTTC
17,TRBV7-8,TRBJ1-5,-,few,CASSPGRDRDGNQPQHF,TGTGCCAGCAGTCCCGGGAGAGACCGGGATGGCAATCAGCCCCAGCATTTT
17,TRBV4-3,TRBJ2-5,TRBD1,-,CASSQLLSGQGKETQYF,TGCGCCAGCAGCCAACTACTTTCAGGACAGGGAAAAGAGACCCAGTACTTC
13,TRBV19,TRBJ2-2,-,-,CASSRGNTGELLF,TGTGCTAGTAGTCGCGGGAACACCGGGGAGCTGCTTTTT
14,TRBV27,TRBJ2-1,TRBD2,-,CASRSSGIYNEQFF,TGTGCCAGCAGATCGAGCGGGATATACAATGAGCAGTTCTTC
16,TRBV27,TRBJ2-5,TRBD2,few,CASSFSRGLAQETQYF,TGTGCCAGCAGTTTCTCTCGGGGACTAGCTCAAGAGACCCAGTACTTC
15,TRBV5-1,TRBJ2-7,-,few,CASSLRGIVEREQYF,TGCGCCAGCAGCTTGCGGGGGATAGTAGAGAGGGAGCAGTACTTC
15,TRBV19,TRBJ2-6,TRBD1,few,CASSDRGRGANVLTF,TGTGCCAGTAGCGACAGGGGGCGAGGGGCCAACGTCCTGACTTTC
15,TRBV18,TRBJ1-5,-,many,CASSPGGGADQPQHF,TGTGCCAGCTCACCAGGGGGGGGAGCGGATCAGCCCCAGCATTTT
15,TRBV6-2/TRBV6-3,TRBJ1-2,-,-,CASSELGRGFDGYTF,TGTGCCAGCAGTGAACTCGGGAGGGGATTCGATGGCTACACCTTC
12,TRBV5-1,TRBJ2-1,-,once,CASSSSFNEQFF,TGTGCCAGCAGCTCCAGTTTCAATGAGCAGTTCTTC
15,TRBV30,TRBJ2-5,-,few,CAWSGGGRAWETQYF,TGTGCCTGGAGTGGAGGGGGGCGGGCATGGGAGACCCAGTACTTC
16,TRBV7-2,TRBJ1-1,TRBD1,many,CASSPGTGIGNTEAFF,TGTGCCAGCAGCCCTGGGACAGGAATAGGGAACACTGAAGCTTTCTTT
15,TRBV7-2,TRBJ2-7,-,few,CASSPDSSFYYEQYF,TGTGCCAGCAGCCCTGACAGCAGCTTTTACTACGAGCAGTACTTC